A selection of T cell receptor beta chains follows, all from one sample in a study of blood T cell repertoires in COVID-19. Only in-frame clones appear in the TCRdb table, and some are missing; sequencing was by immunoSEQ multiplex PCR. Here the sample spans fewer than 250,000 clones, more than 75% being singletons. Sequencing used PBMCs or T cells enriched from blood (not recorded which). The receptors originated from a woman aged 50 to 65 who had recovered from COVID-19. Both conserved end residues are part of each CDR3. Fields, in order: J gene, V gene, CDR3 protein.

J: TRBJ1-1; V: TRBV7-3; CDR3: CASSLTRNTEAFF
J: TRBJ2-1; V: TRBV6-2/TRBV6-3; CDR3: CASSRGDNEQFF
J: TRBJ2-3; V: TRBV19; CDR3: CASSPYRRGNTDTQYF
J: TRBJ1-3; V: TRBV7-9; CDR3: CASSLVTGFPGNTIYF
J: TRBJ2-2; V: TRBV7-3; CDR3: CASSLTGGHTGELFF
J: TRBJ1-2; V: TRBV29-1; CDR3: CSVGTGTNYGYTF
J: TRBJ2-1; V: TRBV9; CDR3: CASSPGLAGDEVYNEQFF
J: TRBJ1-2; V: TRBV6-5; CDR3: CASSREPTNYGYTF
J: TRBJ2-1; V: TRBV3-1/TRBV3-2; CDR3: CARMDRGVNEQFF
J: TRBJ1-1; V: TRBV7-2; CDR3: CASSLEGGLSAFF
J: TRBJ1-3; V: TRBV7-9; CDR3: CASSQDGTVTGNTIYF
J: TRBJ1-2; V: TRBV9; CDR3: CASSTGGRYYGYTF
J: TRBJ2-3; V: TRBV21-1; CDR3: CARTRTGVVLNTQYF
J: TRBJ2-2; V: TRBV7-9; CDR3: CASSNGIGNTGELFF
J: TRBJ1-2; V: TRBV3-1/TRBV3-2; CDR3: CASSPRQGHYGYTF
J: TRBJ1-1; V: TRBV2; CDR3: CASRGHMNTEAFF
J: TRBJ1-1; V: TRBV10-2; CDR3: CASSESVVLRNTEAFF
J: TRBJ2-3; V: TRBV25-1; CDR3: CATRPGEDTQYF
J: TRBJ1-4; V: TRBV29-1; CDR3: CSVASQQRGKLFF
J: TRBJ2-2; V: TRBV7-9; CDR3: CASSFYSSNTGELFF
J: TRBJ1-1; V: TRBV9; CDR3: CASSVERGTEAFF
J: TRBJ2-4; V: TRBV5-1; CDR3: CASRPGTSGDIQYF
J: TRBJ2-1; V: TRBV27; CDR3: CASSLYSNDEQFF
J: TRBJ2-7; V: TRBV4-1; CDR3: CASSQDPSGTRVYEQYF
J: TRBJ1-4; V: TRBV19; CDR3: CASSTDTVNEKLFF
J: TRBJ1-5; V: TRBV15; CDR3: CATSRTLNPNQPQHF
J: TRBJ1-3; V: TRBV24-1; CDR3: CATNDTLRTIYF
J: TRBJ1-6; V: TRBV19; CDR3: CASSERQPGTLHF
J: TRBJ1-1; V: TRBV12-3/TRBV12-4; CDR3: CASNEWTDTEAFF
J: TRBJ1-1; V: TRBV6-2/TRBV6-3; CDR3: CASSPVPGQGWNTEAFF
J: TRBJ1-5; V: TRBV30; CDR3: CAWSAQGHQPQHF
J: TRBJ1-6; V: TRBV9; CDR3: CASSPRDRVANSPLHF
J: TRBJ1-1; V: TRBV28; CDR3: CASSEQGRSTEAFF
J: TRBJ1-4; V: TRBV18; CDR3: CASSRRQLHATNEKLFF
J: TRBJ1-4; V: TRBV30; CDR3: CAWSSDRHGVGEKLFF
J: TRBJ1-1; V: TRBV12-3/TRBV12-4; CDR3: CASGLVGTEAFF
J: TRBJ2-7; V: TRBV18; CDR3: CASSPSGSVYEQYF
J: TRBJ1-5; V: TRBV7-2; CDR3: CASSTRFRGGQPQHF
J: TRBJ1-2; V: TRBV28; CDR3: CASSQPPAGTNYGYTF
J: TRBJ1-5; V: TRBV2; CDR3: CASSPPTGNNQPQHF
J: TRBJ2-7; V: TRBV2; CDR3: CAGKREGPYEQYF